This T cell receptor (beta chain) comes out of a study of identical twins. There are a few counts of this clonotype. Its antigen is currently unknown. Findings of the study overall: Abundant beta clonotypes from cord blood had fewer insertions, unlike memory repertoires, which showed none.

TCRdb re-analysed the 5' RACE reads in MiXCR, keeping a single row per CDR3 protein. The sample lists a few hundred thousand distinct CDR3 sequences, less than 9.5% occurring once. All of the donors were Caucasians in good health. This CDR3 comprises 15 residues. The V gene's germline CDR1 is MDHEN and CDR2 SYDVKM. The V and J ends lost 5 bases and 4 bases respectively, with 14 bases between them. These data also formed part of another study, on yellow fever vaccine responses in identical twins.

The chain has TRBV28 and TRBJ2-2; weak D call: TRBD2 (5 bases). This receptor was identified in a woman aged 18-30 years in good health. Sequenced input: CD8+ T cells sorted from blood. The DNA for the CDR3 is TGTGCCAGCAGTGCCGGGCCGGCGGGCACCGGGGAGCTGTTTTTT. Its translation: CASSAGPAGTGELFF. Full variable domain (remainder filled in from reference TRBV28 and TRBJ2-2): DVKVTQSSRYLVKRTGEKVFLECVQDMDHENMFWYRQDPGLGLRLIYFSYDVKMKEKGDIPEGYSVSREKKERFSLILESASTNQTSMYLCASSAGPAGTGELFFGEGSRLTVL.